This TCR beta chain was retrieved from a study of blood T cell repertoires in COVID-19. Study summary: Sources were T cells, B-cell-depleted T cells, or PBMCs; the material itself was cDNA or gDNA.

Only a few counts were recorded for this clone. Assay used: immunoSEQ multiplex PCR; TCRdb lists only in-frame clones, some missing. The table includes some 310,000 clones, almost 90% detected once. The specimen was peripheral blood. The TCR sequence derives from a woman aged 25 to 39 with COVID-19, enrolled during active disease.

CDR3 bases: TGTGCCAGCAGCCCCCCACTAGCGGGAGCGCGGGATACGCAGTATTTT. Translation gives CASSPPLAGARDTQYF. The rearrangement joins TRBV3-1 (or the pseudogene TRBV3-2) to TRBJ2-3; 11 nucleotides match TRBD2. Per germline, CDR1 LGHDT and CDR2 YNNKEL (reference sequence). The CDR3 spans 16 residues. The J segment lost 6 bases and the V segment lost 4 bases, leaving 9 bases of the junction unmatched.